This TCR beta chain was found in a study of beta chain features in type 1 diabetes. General study findings and limits: More deletions and fewer insertions at VDJ junctions were found in patients with type 1 diabetes.

Between the trimmed V and J ends, which lost 3 bases and 6 bases, there was a span of 18 bases. Germline CDR1 is KGHSH and CDR2 is LQKENI. The CDR3 consists of 16 residues. Isolated RNA was reverse transcribed in full, so expressed TCRB transcripts were sequenced. The assay was immunoSEQ multiplex PCR, and TCRdb's table has in-frame clones only and misses some. The table has 350,000 or so clones, roughly 21% seen once. Over 95% purity was reached by all sorted populations. As concerns this clone: Antigen: not known.

This TCR was sampled from a woman aged 18 to 35 in good health. The source material was naive CD4+ T cells from blood. The chain employs TRBV18 and TRBJ2-1; D may be TRBD2 (5 bases). CDR3 protein: CASSPPLLGGGNEQFF. For the CDR3, the DNA is TGTGCCAGCTCACCCCCCCTCCTCGGAGGAGGCAATGAGCAGTTCTTC.